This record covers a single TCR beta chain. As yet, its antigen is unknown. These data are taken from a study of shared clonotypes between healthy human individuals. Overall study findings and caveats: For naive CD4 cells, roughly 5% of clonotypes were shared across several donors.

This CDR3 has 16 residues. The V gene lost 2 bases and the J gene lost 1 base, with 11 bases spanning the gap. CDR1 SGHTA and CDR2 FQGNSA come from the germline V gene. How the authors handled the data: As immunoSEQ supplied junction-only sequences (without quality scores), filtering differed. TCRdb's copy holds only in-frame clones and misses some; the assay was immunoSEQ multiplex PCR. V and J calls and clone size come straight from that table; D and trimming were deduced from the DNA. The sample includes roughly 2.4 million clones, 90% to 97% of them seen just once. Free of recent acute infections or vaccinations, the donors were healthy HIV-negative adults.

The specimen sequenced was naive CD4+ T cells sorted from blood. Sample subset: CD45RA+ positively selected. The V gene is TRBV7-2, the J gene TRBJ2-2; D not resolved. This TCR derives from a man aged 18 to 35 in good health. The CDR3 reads CASSLLPLMNTGELFF. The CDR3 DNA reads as TGTGCCAGCAGCTTACTTCCTTTAATGAACACCGGGGAGCTGTTTTTT. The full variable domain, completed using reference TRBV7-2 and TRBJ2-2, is GAGVSQSPSNKVTEKGKDVELRCDPISGHTALYWYRQSLGQGLEFLIYFQGNSAPDKSGLPSDRFSAERTGGSVSTLTIQRTQQEDSAVYLCASSLLPLMNTGELFFGEGSRLTVL.